A selection of T cell receptor beta chains follows, all from one sample in a study of cytomegalovirus exposure and HLA in healthy donors. Profiling relied on immunoSEQ multiplex PCR, and the TCRdb table lists in-frame clones only, not all of them. The profile covers under 150,000 clones, with under 80% appearing a single time and more than 3.5% taken by the ten largest. The sample taken for sequencing was PBMCs. The receptors were gathered from a woman between 40 and 50 years old in good health and CMV-seropositive. Both conserved end residues are part of each CDR3. A D gene is named only where the DNA matches it firmly. Only some rows state a clone size, as once, few, many or a class for expanded clones.

cdr3_aa | cdr3_nt | j_call | v_call | clone_size | d_call
CASSLEDRGNYNEQFF | TGTGCCAGCAGCTTGGAAGACAGGGGGAACTACAATGAGCAGTTCTTC | TRBJ2-1 | TRBV13 | few | TRBD1
CASSQGAGRAGYEQYF | TGCGCCAGCAGCCAAGGAGCCGGGAGGGCCGGGTACGAGCAGTACTTC | TRBJ2-7 | TRBV4-1 | . | TRBD2
CASSLLKGPSGSSYNEQFF | TGTGCTAGCAGCTTACTTAAAGGCCCTAGCGGGAGCTCCTACAATGAGCAGTTCTTC | TRBJ2-1 | TRBV7-7 | . | TRBD2
CASSSTAYNSPLHF | TGTGCCAGCAGCTCGACAGCCTATAATTCACCCCTCCACTTT | TRBJ1-6 | TRBV6-5 | few | .
CSARTGGGDEQYF | TGCAGCGCTAGGACAGGGGGCGGAGACGAGCAGTACTTC | TRBJ2-7 | TRBV29-1 | . | TRBD1
CASSPDRVRLTDTQYF | TGCGCCAGCAGCCCAGACAGGGTCCGACTCACAGATACGCAGTATTTT | TRBJ2-3 | TRBV5-1 | . | TRBD1
CAWSVQGARKLFF | TGTGCCTGGAGTGTACAGGGGGCGCGGAAACTGTTTTTT | TRBJ1-4 | TRBV30 | . | TRBD1
CASNRDYNEQFF | TGTGCCAGCAACCGGGACTACAATGAGCAGTTCTTC | TRBJ2-1 | TRBV25-1 | once | .
CASSLGLSSYNEQFF | TGTGCCAGCAGCTTGGGACTAAGCTCCTACAATGAGCAGTTCTTC | TRBJ2-1 | TRBV5-6 | few | .
CASSQPPGGDPHQETQYF | TGCGCCAGCAGCCAACCTCCGGGGGGGGACCCTCACCAAGAGACCCAGTACTTC | TRBJ2-5 | TRBV4-1 | . | TRBD2
CASSLGGQRMAFF | TGTGCCAGCAGCTTAGGGGGACAGAGGATGGCTTTCTTT | TRBJ1-1 | TRBV7-2 | once | TRBD1
CASSRGESPLHF | TGTGCCAGCAGCAGGGGGGAGTCACCCCTCCACTTT | TRBJ1-6 | TRBV21-1 | . | .
CSVEVVAGGNGHTF | . | TRBJ1-2 | TRBV29-1 | . | .
CASSLLEATTYNEQFF | TGTGCCAGCAGTTTACTCGAAGCGACCACATACAATGAGCAGTTCTTC | TRBJ2-1 | TRBV27 | . | .
CASSQDGSGDYNEQFF | TGCGCCAGCAGCCAAGATGGATCAGGGGATTACAATGAGCAGTTCTTC | TRBJ2-1 | TRBV4-3 | . | .
CASRRTSGSSTDTQYF | TGTGCCAGCAGGCGGACTAGCGGGAGTAGCACAGATACGCAGTATTTT | TRBJ2-3 | TRBV27 | once | TRBD2
CATSLQVSGELFF | TGTGCCACCTCTCTACAGGTCTCCGGGGAGCTGTTTTTT | TRBJ2-2 | TRBV6-1 | . | .
CASSGGSSGNTIYF | TGCGCCAGCAGTGGGGGGAGCTCTGGAAACACCATATATTTT | TRBJ1-3 | TRBV5-1 | . | .
CASSLRRIPNYEQYF | TGTGCCAGCAGCTTACGTCGGATCCCCAACTACGAGCAGTACTTC | TRBJ2-7 | TRBV7-8 | once | .
CASSVEFGSWNEQFF | TGTGCCAGCAGCGTAGAGTTTGGGAGTTGGAATGAGCAGTTCTTC | TRBJ2-1 | TRBV9 | . | .
CASSPESAGTNEKLFF | TGTGCCAGCTCACCGGAGTCAGCAGGGACTAATGAAAAACTGTTTTTT | TRBJ1-4 | TRBV18 | . | .
CASSPTGKGSGNTIYF | TGTGCCAGCAGCCCCACAGGGAAAGGCTCTGGAAACACCATATATTTT | TRBJ1-3 | TRBV28 | . | .
CASSQGLAGVVEQYF | TGTGCCAGCAGCCAGGGACTAGCGGGAGTAGTCGAGCAGTACTTC | TRBJ2-7 | TRBV7-8 | few | TRBD2
CSGNTDTQYF | TGCAGCGGTAACACAGATACGCAGTATTTT | TRBJ2-3 | TRBV29-1 | . | .
CASSSMRRRYGYTF | TGTGCCAGCAGCTCCATGAGGCGACGCTATGGCTACACCTTC | TRBJ1-2 | TRBV6-5 | few | .
CASSFFSSEKLFF | TGTGCCAGCAGCTTCTTTAGCTCTGAAAAACTGTTTTTT | TRBJ1-4 | TRBV7-9 | . | .
CASSVLSSTDTQYF | TGTGCCAGCAGCGTACTCTCCAGCACAGATACGCAGTATTTT | TRBJ2-3 | TRBV9 | few | .
CASSSQGVGYTF | TGTGCCAGCTCGTCACAGGGTGTAGGCTACACCTTC | TRBJ1-2 | TRBV5-4 | . | .
CASSPSGQGETQYF | TGTGCCAGCTCACCGTCAGGACAGGGAGAGACCCAGTACTTC | TRBJ2-5 | TRBV18 | . | TRBD1
CASSPVAGAGELFF | TGTGCCAGCTCACCAGTAGCGGGAGCCGGGGAGCTGTTTTTT | TRBJ2-2 | TRBV18 | . | TRBD2
CAWGDSSYNSPLHF | TGTGCCTGGGGGGACAGCTCCTATAATTCACCCCTCCACTTT | TRBJ1-6 | TRBV30 | once | TRBD1
CASTGTGDGYTF | TGTGCCAGCACCGGGACAGGGGATGGCTACACCTTC | TRBJ1-2 | TRBV2 | few | TRBD1
CASSFRDRAADTQYF | TGTGCCAGCAGCTTCCGGGACAGGGCCGCAGATACGCAGTATTTT | TRBJ2-3 | TRBV5-6 | few | TRBD1
CASSPSGGKYNEQFF | TGTGCCAGCAGCCCAAGCGGGGGCAAATACAATGAGCAGTTCTTC | TRBJ2-1 | TRBV7-2 | few | TRBD2
CASSQQGQGEIPGYGYTF | TGCGCCAGCAGCCAACAAGGACAGGGAGAAATTCCAGGCTATGGCTACACCTTC | TRBJ1-2 | TRBV4-1 | . | TRBD1
CASSGGTAKQYF | TGTGCCAGCAGTGGGGGGACAGCCAAGCAGTACTTC | TRBJ2-7 | TRBV6-1 | . | TRBD1
CATSTGNEQFF | TGTGCGACTAGTACCGGGAATGAGCAGTTCTTC | TRBJ2-1 | TRBV19 | . | .
CASSLAGGTGNTIYF | TGTGCCAGCAGCTTAGCCGGGGGGACTGGAAACACCATATATTTT | TRBJ1-3 | TRBV7-8 | few | .
CASSPTLQGPVYEQYF | TGTGCCAGCAGCCCTACGCTACAGGGTCCCGTCTACGAGCAGTACTTC | TRBJ2-7 | TRBV28 | few | .
CASSSLLGTDTQYF | TGTGCCAGCAGTTCCTTGTTAGGCACAGATACGCAGTATTTT | TRBJ2-3 | TRBV28 | . | .
CASSAYTADTQYF | TGCGCCAGCAGCGCCTATACGGCAGATACGCAGTATTTT | TRBJ2-3 | TRBV4-1 | . | .
CASSVGVRGGAYEQYF | TGTGCCAGCAGCGTAGGGGTGCGCGGGGGGGCTTACGAGCAGTACTTC | TRBJ2-7 | TRBV9 | . | TRBD2
CASSQDFNRGLATNEKLFF | TGTGCCAGCAGCCAAGATTTTAACAGGGGACTTGCAACTAATGAAAAACTGTTTTTT | TRBJ1-4 | TRBV4-2 | . | TRBD1
CAWSSGLAASNEQFF | TGTGCCTGGTCTTCGGGACTAGCGGCCTCCAATGAGCAGTTCTTC | TRBJ2-1 | TRBV30 | . | TRBD2
CASSDRQGASTEAFF | TGTGCCAGCAGCGACCGACAGGGGGCGAGCACTGAAGCTTTCTTT | TRBJ1-1 | TRBV9 | . | TRBD1
CASSQDAGGDYGYTF | TGCGCCAGCAGCCAAGACGCAGGGGGAGATTATGGCTACACCTTC | TRBJ1-2 | TRBV4-1 | . | TRBD1
CAGNRQGPQHF | TGTGCCGGCAACCGGCAGGGGCCCCAGCATTTT | TRBJ1-5 | TRBV6-1 | . | .
CASSSLPRGVPYNEQFF | TGTGCCAGCAGTTCCCTACCCAGGGGGGTGCCTTACAATGAGCAGTTCTTC | TRBJ2-1 | TRBV27 | . | .
CASSPGLAGASDTQYF | TGCGCCAGCAGCCCCGGACTAGCGGGAGCTTCAGATACGCAGTATTTT | TRBJ2-3 | TRBV5-1 | once | TRBD2
CASSPGGGSYEQYF | TGTGCCAGCAGCCCGGGGGGGGGATCCTACGAGCAGTACTTC | TRBJ2-7 | TRBV9 | . | TRBD2
CSTARGEGVDGYTF | TGCAGCACCGCGAGGGGCGAGGGGGTTGATGGCTACACCTTC | TRBJ1-2 | TRBV29-1 | . | .
CASTRGGTTGEQYF | TGTGCCAGCACTCGGGGGGGGACAACGGGAGAGCAGTACTTC | TRBJ2-7 | TRBV6-5 | . | TRBD2